These 5 T cell receptor beta chains were sequenced from one sample in a study of blood T cells in healthy people across ages. Together with a sample-barcoded 5' primer, a J-beta primer mix was included in a second PCR lasting roughly 6 to 12 cycles. TCRdb re-analysed the 5' RACE reads in MiXCR, keeping a single row per CDR3 protein. The sample consists of 540,000 or so distinct CDR3 sequences, 20% to 30% of them appearing once. These sequences were also reported in another study, on T cells of mothers and their children.

Source material: blood. These receptors all come from a boy younger than 18 in good health.

This clonotype was seen only a few times. The genes are TRBV6-2 or TRBV6-3 and TRBJ2-1; 9 positions agree with TRBD2. Per germline, CDR1 MNHEY and CDR2 SVGEGT. The CDR3 contains 16 residues. V was clipped by 0 bases and J by 4 bases; unmatched bases: 4. CDR3 DNA sequence: TGTGCCAGCAGTTACTCAAGCGGGGGGCGGTACAATGAGCAGTTCTTC. This encodes CASSYSSGGRYNEQFF.

This clonotype has a handful of counts. This rearrangement joins TRBV6-5 to TRBJ1-2; D gene ambiguous. Between the trimmed V and J ends, which lost 10 bases and 4 bases, there was a span of 13 bases. Germline V gene data show CDR1 as MNHEY and CDR2 as SVGAGI. There are 12 residues in the CDR3. CDR3 sequence reads: CATSTRIYGYTF. The DNA for the CDR3 is TGTGCCACCAGCACGCGGATCTATGGCTACACCTTC.

This clonotype was seen repeatedly, ten times or more. V is TRBV2 and J is TRBJ2-5, with TRBD2 identical over 13 bases. The CDR3 has 17 amino acids. Germline trimming cut 2 bases from V and 1 base from J; bases unmatched to any gene: 4. From germline, CDR1 is SNHLY and CDR2 FYNNEI. CDR3 sequence: CASSELTSGRTQETQYF. The CDR3 coding sequence is TGTGCCAGCAGTGAATTGACTAGCGGGAGGACCCAAGAGACCCAGTACTTC.

There are many counts of this clonotype. The rearrangement uses TRBV11-2 and TRBJ2-5, with 7 positions matching TRBD2. The germline gives CDR1 SGHAT, CDR2 FQNNGV. The J segment lost 4 bases and the V segment lost 3 bases, leaving 8 bases of the junction unmatched. This CDR3 comprises 15 residues. In nucleotides, the CDR3 is TGTGCCAGCAGCTTGGTGGCGGGAGTGGGAGAGACCCAGTACTTC. It translates to CASSLVAGVGETQYF.

The sample holds a few counts of this clonotype. This sequence joins TRBV20-1 and TRBJ1-1; the match to TRBD1 covers 8 bases. CDR3 length: 14 residues. With V trimmed by 1 base and J by 1 base, 2 bases remained unmatched. The V gene's germline CDR1 is DFQATT and CDR2 SNEGSKA (reference sequence). CDR3 DNA: TGCAGTGCTAGAGTTCAGGGGGCGAACACTGAAGCTTTCTTT. This gives the protein CSARVQGANTEAFF.